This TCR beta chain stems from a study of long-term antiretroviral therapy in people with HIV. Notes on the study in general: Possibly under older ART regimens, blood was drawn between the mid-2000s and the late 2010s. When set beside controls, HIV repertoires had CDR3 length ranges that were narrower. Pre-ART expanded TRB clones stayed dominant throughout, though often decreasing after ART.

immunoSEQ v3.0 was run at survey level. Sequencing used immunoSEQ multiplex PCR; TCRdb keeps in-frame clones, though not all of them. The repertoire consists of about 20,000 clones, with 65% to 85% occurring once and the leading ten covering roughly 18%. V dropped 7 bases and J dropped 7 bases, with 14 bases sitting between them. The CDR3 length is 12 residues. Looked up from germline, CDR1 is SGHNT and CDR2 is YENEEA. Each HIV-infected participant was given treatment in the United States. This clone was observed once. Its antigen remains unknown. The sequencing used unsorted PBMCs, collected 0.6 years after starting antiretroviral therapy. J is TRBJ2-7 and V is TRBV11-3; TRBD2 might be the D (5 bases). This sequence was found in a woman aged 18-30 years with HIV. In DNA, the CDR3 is TGTGCCAGCACCGAAAATGGGGAGGAGCAGTACTTC. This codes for CASTENGEEQYF. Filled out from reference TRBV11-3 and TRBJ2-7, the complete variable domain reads EAGVVQSPRYKIIEKKQPVAFWCNPISGHNTLYWYLQNLGQGPELLIRYENEEAVDDSQLPKDRFSAERLKGVDSTLKIQPAELGDSAVYLCASTENGEEQYFGPGTRLTVT.